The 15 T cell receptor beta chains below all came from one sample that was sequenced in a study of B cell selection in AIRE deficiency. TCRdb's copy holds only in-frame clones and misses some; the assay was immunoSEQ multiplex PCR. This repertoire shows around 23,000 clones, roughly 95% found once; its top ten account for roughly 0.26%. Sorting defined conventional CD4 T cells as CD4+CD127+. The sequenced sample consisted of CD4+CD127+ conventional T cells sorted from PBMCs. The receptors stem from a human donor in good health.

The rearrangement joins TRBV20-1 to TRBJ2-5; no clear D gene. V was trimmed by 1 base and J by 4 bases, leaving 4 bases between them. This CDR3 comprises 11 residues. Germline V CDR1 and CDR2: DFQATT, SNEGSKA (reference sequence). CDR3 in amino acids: CSARVGETQYF. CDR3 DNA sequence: TGCAGTGCTAGAGTAGGAGAGACCCAGTACTTC.

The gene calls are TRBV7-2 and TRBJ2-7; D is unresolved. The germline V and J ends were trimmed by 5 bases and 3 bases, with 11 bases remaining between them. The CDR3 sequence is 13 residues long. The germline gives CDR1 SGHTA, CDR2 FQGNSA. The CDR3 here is CASSRLGYYEQYF. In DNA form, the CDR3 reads TGTGCCAGCAGCAGGCTCGGGTACTACGAGCAGTACTTC.

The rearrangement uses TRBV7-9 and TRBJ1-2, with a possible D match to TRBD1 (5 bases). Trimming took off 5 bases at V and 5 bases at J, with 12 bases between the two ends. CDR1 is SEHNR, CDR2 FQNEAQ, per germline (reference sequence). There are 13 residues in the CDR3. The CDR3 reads CASSRDSNYGYTF. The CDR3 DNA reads TGTGCCAGCAGCCGCGACAGTAATTATGGCTACACCTTC.

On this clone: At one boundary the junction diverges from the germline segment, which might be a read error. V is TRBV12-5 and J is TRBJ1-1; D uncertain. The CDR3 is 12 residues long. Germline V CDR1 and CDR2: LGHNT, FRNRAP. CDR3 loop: CASGLVGPEVLF. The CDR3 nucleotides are TGTGCTAGTGGTTTGGTAGGGCCGGAGGTGCTCTTT. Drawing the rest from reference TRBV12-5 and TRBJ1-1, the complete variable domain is DARVTQTPRHKVTEMGQEVTMRCQPILGHNTVFWYRQTMMQGLELLAYFRNRAPLDDSGMPKDRFSAEMPDATLATLKIQPSEPRDSAVYFCASGLVGPEVLFGQGTRLTVV.

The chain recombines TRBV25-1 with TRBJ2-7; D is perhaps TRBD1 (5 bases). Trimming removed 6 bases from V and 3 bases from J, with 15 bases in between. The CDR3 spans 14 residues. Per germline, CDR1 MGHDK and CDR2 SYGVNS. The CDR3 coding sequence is TGTGCCAGCAGCCTGACAGCACCCTACTACGAGCAGTACTTC. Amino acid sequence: CASSLTAPYYEQYF.

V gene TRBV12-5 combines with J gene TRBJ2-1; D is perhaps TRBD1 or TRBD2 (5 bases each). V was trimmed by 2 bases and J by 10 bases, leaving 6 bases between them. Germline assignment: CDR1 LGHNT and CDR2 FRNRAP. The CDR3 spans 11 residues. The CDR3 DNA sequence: TGTGCTAGTGGTTTGTGGGGGGAGCAGTTCTTC. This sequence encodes CASGLWGEQFF.

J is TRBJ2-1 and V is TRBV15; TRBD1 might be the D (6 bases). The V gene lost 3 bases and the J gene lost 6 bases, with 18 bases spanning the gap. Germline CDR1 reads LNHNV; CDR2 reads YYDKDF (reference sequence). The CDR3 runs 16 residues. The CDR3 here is CATSRGRIGRGNEQFF. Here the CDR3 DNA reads TGTGCCACCAGCAGGGGCCGAATAGGCAGGGGCAATGAGCAGTTCTTC.

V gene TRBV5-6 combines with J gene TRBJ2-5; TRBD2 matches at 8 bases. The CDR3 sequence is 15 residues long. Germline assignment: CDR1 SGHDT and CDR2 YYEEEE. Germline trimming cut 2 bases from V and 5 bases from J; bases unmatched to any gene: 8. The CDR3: CASSFSAGGRETQYF. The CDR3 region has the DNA TGTGCCAGCAGCTTTTCCGCGGGGGGCCGGGAGACCCAGTACTTC. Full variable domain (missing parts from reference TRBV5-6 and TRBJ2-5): DAGVTQSPTHLIKTRGQQVTLRCSPKSGHDTVSWYQQALGQGPQFIFQYYEEEERQRGNFPDRFSGHQFPNYSSELNVNALLLGDSALYLCASSFSAGGRETQYFGPGTRLLVL.

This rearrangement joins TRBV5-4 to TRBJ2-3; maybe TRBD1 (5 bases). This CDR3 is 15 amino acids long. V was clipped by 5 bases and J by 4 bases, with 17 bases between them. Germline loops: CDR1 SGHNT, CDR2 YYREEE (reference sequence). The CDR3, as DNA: TGTGCCAGCAGGAAGGCTACAGGATGGGCAGATACGCAGTATTTT. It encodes CASRKATGWADTQYF. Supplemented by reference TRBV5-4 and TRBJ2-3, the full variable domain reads ETGVTQSPTHLIKTRGQQVTLRCSSQSGHNTVSWYQQALGQGPQFIFQYYREEENGRGNFPPRFSGLQFPNYSSELNVNALELDDSALYLCASRKATGWADTQYFGPGTRLTVL.

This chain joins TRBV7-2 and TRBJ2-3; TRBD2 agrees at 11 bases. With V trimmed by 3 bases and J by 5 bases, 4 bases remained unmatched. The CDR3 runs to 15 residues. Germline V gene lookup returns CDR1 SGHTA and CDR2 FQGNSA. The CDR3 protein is CASSFLGTSGDTQYF. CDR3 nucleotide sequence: TGTGCCAGCAGCTTTCTCGGGACTAGCGGAGATACGCAGTATTTT.

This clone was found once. CDR3 bases: TGTGCCAGCAGCCAAGCAGAGACCCAGTACTTC. Its translation is CASSQAETQYF. This chain uses TRBV14 with TRBJ2-5; D unclear. The germline CDR1 and CDR2 sequences are SGHDN and FVKESK. Trimming took off 1 base at V and 4 bases at J, with 1 base between the two ends. The length of the CDR3 is 11 residues.

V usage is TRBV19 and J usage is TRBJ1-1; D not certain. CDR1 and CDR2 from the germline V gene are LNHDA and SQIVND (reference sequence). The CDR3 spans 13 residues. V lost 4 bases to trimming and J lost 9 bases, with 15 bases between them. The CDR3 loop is CASSSRQDIKAFF. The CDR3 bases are TGTGCCAGTAGTAGTAGGCAGGATATAAAAGCTTTCTTT.

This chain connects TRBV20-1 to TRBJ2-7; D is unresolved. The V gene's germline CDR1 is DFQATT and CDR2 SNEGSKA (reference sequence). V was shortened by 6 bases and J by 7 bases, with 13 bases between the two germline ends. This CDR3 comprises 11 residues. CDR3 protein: CSAAREGEQYF. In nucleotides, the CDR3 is TGCAGTGCCGCCCGAGAAGGGGAGCAGTACTTC.

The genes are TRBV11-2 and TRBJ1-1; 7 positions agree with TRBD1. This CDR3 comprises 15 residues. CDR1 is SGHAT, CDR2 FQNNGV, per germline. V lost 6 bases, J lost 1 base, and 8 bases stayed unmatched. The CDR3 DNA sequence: TGTGCCAGCAGTAAAACCGGGACAGCGAACACTGAAGCTTTCTTT. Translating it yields CASSKTGTANTEAFF.

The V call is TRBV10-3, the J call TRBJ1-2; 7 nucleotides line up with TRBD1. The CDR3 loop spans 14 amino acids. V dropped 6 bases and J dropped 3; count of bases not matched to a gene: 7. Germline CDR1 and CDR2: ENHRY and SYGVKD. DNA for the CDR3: TGTGCCATCAGACTCGACAGGGACTACTATGGCTACACCTTC. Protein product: CAIRLDRDYYGYTF.